This entry describes one T cell receptor beta chain. The CDR3 has 13 residues. The V gene lost 5 bases and the J gene lost 5 bases, with 14 bases spanning the gap. Germline CDR1 is SGHTS and CDR2 is YDEGEE. Authors' data handling: For nucleated cells, counts were estimated from reference gene primer amplification. The repertoire was sequenced with immunoSEQ multiplex PCR; TCRdb's copy has only in-frame clones and lacks some. V and J calls plus clone size are reproduced from that table; the DNA served to infer D and trimming. The sample contains about 220,000 clones, 84% of which appear only once. The data belong to a study of blood T cell repertoires in COVID-19. Study-level background: Sites across the United States, Italy and Spain contributed samples from acute and convalescent COVID-19. Sources were T cells, B-cell-depleted T cells, or PBMCs; the material itself was cDNA or gDNA.

The sequenced material came from peripheral blood. This chain joins TRBV5-8 and TRBJ2-7; D is possibly TRBD1 (6 bases). The clonotype was recovered from a woman aged 60-75 years who had recovered from COVID-19. The CDR3 DNA reads as TGTGCCAGCAGACTGACCCAGGGGCACGAGCAGTACTTC. Translated, it gives CASRLTQGHEQYF.